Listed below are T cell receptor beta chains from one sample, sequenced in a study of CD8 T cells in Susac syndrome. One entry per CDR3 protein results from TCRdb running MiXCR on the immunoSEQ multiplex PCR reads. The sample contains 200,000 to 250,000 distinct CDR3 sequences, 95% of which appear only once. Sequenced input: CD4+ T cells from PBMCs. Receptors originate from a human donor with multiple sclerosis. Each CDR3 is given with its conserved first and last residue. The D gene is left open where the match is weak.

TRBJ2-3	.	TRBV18	CASSRSGPDTQYF
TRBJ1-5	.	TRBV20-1	CSADPGVSNQPQHF
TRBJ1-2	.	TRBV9	CASSAGFFANYGYTF
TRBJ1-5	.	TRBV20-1	CSAGWPQHF
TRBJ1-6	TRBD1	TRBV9	CASSGGQGGRGSPLHF
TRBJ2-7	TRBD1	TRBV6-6	CASSRDGQGREQYF
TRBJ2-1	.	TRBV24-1	CATSALASNEQFF
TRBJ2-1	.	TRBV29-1	CSVGLGLNEQFF
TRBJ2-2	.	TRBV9	CASSVGSGELFF
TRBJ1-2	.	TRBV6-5	CASSYGRGPGGYTF
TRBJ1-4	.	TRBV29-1	CSVGRVGSEKLFF
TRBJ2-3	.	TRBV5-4	CASSLPGRTDTQYF
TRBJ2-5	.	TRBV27	CAGLSVPQYF
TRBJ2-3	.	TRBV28	CASTPGTTRDTQYF
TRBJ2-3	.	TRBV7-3	CASSLGQGDTQYF
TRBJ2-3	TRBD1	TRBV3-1	CASSLLTGGGGTDTQYF
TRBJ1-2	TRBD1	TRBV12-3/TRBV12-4	CAGGQGPYGYTF
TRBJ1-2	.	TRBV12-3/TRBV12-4	CASSLRRFYGYTF
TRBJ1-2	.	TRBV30	CAWVPGHRNYGYTF
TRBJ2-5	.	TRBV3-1	CASSPPSGRLTQYF
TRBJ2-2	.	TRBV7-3	CASSPDPGAGELFF
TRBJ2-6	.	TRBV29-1	CSVALYSRPSGANVLTF
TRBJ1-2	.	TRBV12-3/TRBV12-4	CASRDSGGGNGYTF
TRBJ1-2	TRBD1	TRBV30	CACSYRGPYGYTF
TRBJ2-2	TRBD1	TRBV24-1	CATSDTGTATGELFF
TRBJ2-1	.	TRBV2	CASSVGAGTGWFF
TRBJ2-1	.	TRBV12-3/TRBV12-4	CASSRLPGLNEQFF
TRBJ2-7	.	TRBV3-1	CASSQGVHEQYF
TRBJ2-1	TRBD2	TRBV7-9	CASSLRLAAEQFF
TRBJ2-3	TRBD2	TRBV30	CASRGEGRSDTQYF
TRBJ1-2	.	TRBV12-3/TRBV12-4	CASSFARGAGLDGYTF
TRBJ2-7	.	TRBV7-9	CASSFTGTGEQYF
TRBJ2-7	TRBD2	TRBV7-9	CASSQTSGRAYEQYF
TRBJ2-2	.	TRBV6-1	CASSTTGELFF
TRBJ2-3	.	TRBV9	CASSVEAGTQYF
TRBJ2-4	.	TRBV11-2	CASSLGASQYF
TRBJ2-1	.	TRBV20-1	CVGASYNEQFF
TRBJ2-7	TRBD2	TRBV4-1	CASSQALAGGPREQYF
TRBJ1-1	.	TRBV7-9	CASSLEETTEAFF
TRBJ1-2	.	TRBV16	CASSLQGSGYTF